This T cell receptor (beta chain) appears in the sequencing data of a study of blood T cell repertoires in COVID-19. Study at large: The samples span acute and convalescent COVID-19 from the United States, Italy and Spain. The cDNA or gDNA used as material had been derived from T cells, B-cell-depleted T cells, or PBMCs.

The CDR3 contains 12 residues. V lost 5 bases and J lost 8; bases outside the gene matches: 5. Participants' reported clinical history set cohort assignment. Resolution of symptoms, clearance, or two negative PCRs was present in recovered Cohort 3 donors. The data were produced by immunoSEQ multiplex PCR, yet TCRdb's version contains in-frame clones alone and is incomplete. The repertoire has some 490,000 clones, approximately 86% of them found once; the top ten carry around 7.9%. Sequences were obtained from PBMCs or T cells enriched from blood (not recorded which). The TCR comes from a woman aged 60-75 years who had recovered from COVID-19. The chain links TRBV12-3 or TRBV12-4 to TRBJ1-1, with 7 bases identical to TRBD1. CDR3 sequence: CASSHLQGEAFF. Here the CDR3 DNA reads TGTGCCAGCAGTCACCTACAGGGGGAAGCTTTCTTT.